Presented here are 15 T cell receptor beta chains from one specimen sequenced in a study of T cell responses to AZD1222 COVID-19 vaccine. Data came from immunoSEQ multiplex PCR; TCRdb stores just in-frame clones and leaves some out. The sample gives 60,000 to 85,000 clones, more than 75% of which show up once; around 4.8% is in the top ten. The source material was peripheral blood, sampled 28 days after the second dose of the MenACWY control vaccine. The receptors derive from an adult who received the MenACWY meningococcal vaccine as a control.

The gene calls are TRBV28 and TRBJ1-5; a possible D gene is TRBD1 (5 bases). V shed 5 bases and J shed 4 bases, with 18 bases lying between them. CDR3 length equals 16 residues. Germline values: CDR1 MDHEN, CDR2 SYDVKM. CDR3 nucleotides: TGTGCCAGCAGTCCCTATGGGGCGGGGAGGAATCAGCCCCAGCATTTT. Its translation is CASSPYGAGRNQPQHF.

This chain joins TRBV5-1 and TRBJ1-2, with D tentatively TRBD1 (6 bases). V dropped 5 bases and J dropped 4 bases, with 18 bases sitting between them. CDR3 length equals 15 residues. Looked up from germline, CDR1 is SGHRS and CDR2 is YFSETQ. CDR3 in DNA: TGCGCCAGCAGTCAGGCTTACACAGGGTTCTATGGCTACACCTTC. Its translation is CASSQAYTGFYGYTF.

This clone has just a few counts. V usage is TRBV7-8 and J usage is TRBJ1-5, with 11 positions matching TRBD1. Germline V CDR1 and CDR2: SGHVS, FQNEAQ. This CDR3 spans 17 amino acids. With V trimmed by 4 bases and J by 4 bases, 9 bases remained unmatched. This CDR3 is CASSSDRGQPPNQPQHF. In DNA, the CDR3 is TGTGCCAGCAGCTCGGACAGGGGGCAGCCCCCGAATCAGCCCCAGCATTTT.

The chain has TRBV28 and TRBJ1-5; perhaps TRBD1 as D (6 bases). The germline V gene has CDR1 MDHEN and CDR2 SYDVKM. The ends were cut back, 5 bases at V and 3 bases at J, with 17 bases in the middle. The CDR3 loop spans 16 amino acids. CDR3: CASSLKQGTPNQPQHF. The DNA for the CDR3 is TGTGCCAGCAGTCTGAAACAGGGCACTCCCAATCAGCCCCAGCATTTT.

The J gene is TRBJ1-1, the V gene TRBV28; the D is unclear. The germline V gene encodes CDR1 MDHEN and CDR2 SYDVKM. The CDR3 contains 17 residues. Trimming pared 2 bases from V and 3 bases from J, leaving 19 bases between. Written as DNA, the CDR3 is TGTGCCAGCAGTTTAGTCTCCCGAGCAGTCAGGCACACTGAAGCTTTCTTT. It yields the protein CASSLVSRAVRHTEAFF.

The CDR3 region is CASSGWNTEAFF. The CDR3 bases are TGTGCCAGCAGCGGATGGAACACTGAAGCTTTCTTT. This chain uses TRBV27 with TRBJ1-1; no clear D gene. V lost 6 bases and J lost 1, with 6 bases in between. The V gene's germline CDR1 is MNHEY and CDR2 SMNVEV (reference sequence). CDR3 length: 12 residues.

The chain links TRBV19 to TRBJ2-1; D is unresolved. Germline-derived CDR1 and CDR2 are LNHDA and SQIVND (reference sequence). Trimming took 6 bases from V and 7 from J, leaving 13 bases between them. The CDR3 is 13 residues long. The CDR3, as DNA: TGTGCCAGTAGATGGGATTCAACTAATGAGCAGTTCTTC. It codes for CASRWDSTNEQFF.

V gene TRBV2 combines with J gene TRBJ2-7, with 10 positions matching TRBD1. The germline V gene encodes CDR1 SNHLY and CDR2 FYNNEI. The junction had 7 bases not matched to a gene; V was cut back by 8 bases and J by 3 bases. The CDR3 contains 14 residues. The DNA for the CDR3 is TGTGCCAGCGGATCCGGGACAGGGGTCTACGAGCAGTACTTC. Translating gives CASGSGTGVYEQYF.

CDR3 sequence (DNA): TGCGCCAGCAGCCAAGAGGCGGCAGGTGAGCCCTACAATGAGCAGTTCTTC. This translates into CASSQEAAGEPYNEQFF. The gene calls are TRBV4-3 and TRBJ2-1; D not certain. With 0 bases removed from V and 2 bases from J, the gap between germline ends came to 14 bases. CDR3 length equals 17 residues. Germline assignment: CDR1 LGHNA and CDR2 YSLEER.

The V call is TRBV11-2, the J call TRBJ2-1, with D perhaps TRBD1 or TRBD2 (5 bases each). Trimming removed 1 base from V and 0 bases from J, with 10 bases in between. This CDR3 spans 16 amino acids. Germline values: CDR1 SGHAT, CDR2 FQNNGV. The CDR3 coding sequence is TGTGCCAGCAGCTTAGGATGGGGGAGCTCCTACAATGAGCAGTTCTTC. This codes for CASSLGWGSSYNEQFF.

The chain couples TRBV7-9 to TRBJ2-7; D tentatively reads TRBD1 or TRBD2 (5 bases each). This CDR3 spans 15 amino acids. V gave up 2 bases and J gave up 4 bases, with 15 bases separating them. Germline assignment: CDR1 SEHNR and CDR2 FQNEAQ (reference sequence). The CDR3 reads CASSLSYRGAYEQYF. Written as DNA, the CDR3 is TGTGCCAGCAGCTTATCTTATAGGGGAGCTTACGAGCAGTACTTC.

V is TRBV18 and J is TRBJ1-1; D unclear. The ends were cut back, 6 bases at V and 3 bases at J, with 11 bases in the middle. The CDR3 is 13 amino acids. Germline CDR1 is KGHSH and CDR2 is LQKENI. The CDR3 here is CASSRRGDTEAFF. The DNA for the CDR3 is TGTGCCAGCTCCCGGAGAGGAGACACTGAAGCTTTCTTT.

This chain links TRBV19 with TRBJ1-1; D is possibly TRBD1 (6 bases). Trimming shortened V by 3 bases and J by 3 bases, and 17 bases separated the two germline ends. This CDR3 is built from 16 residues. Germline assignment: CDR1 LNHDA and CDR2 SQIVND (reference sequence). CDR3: CASSMLPPGADTEAFF. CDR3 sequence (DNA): TGTGCCAGTAGTATGCTCCCCCCAGGGGCAGACACTGAAGCTTTCTTT.

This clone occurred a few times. In DNA, the CDR3 is TGTGCCAGTAGTATCGGAGGAGCGATTCAAGAGACCCAGTACTTC. Its protein product is CASSIGGAIQETQYF. The rearrangement links TRBV19 to TRBJ2-5; perhaps TRBD2 as D (5 bases). Looked up from germline, CDR1 is LNHDA and CDR2 is SQIVND (reference sequence). V lost 3 bases to trimming and J lost 2 bases, with 13 bases between them. CDR3 length: 15 amino acids.

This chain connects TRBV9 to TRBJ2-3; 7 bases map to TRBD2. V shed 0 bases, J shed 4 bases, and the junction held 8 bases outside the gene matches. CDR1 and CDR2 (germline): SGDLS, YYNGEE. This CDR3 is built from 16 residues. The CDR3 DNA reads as TGTGCCAGCAGCGTAGGGGACTACCCTCCCCCAGATACGCAGTATTTT. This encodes CASSVGDYPPPDTQYF. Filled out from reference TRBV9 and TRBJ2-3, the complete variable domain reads DSGVTQTPKHLITATGQRVTLRCSPRSGDLSVYWYQQSLDQGLQFLIQYYNGEERAKGNILERFSAQQFPDLHSELNLSSLELGDSALYFCASSVGDYPPPDTQYFGPGTRLTVL.